These 25 T cell receptor beta chains share one sample of origin, sequenced in a study of T cells in localized non-small cell lung cancer. Only in-frame clones appear in the TCRdb table, and some are missing; sequencing was by immunoSEQ multiplex PCR. The sample yields roughly 40,000 clones, more than 85% seen once. The source was peripheral blood, collected before any cancer treatment. The receptors stem from a man aged 18 to 49 with stage I lung adenocarcinoma.

The chain carries TRBV6-5 and TRBJ2-3, with a tentative D call TRBD2 (6 bases). Per the germline V gene, CDR1 is MNHEY and CDR2 is SVGAGI. The CDR3 runs 16 residues. Between the trimmed V and J ends, which lost 0 bases and 2 bases, there was a span of 12 bases. DNA of the CDR3: TGTGCCAGCAGTTACTCACGCGGGATAGCCACAGATACGCAGTATTTT. Translating it yields CASSYSRGIATDTQYF.

This chain joins TRBV6-5 and TRBJ1-4, with 7 bases lining up with TRBD1. V dropped 6 bases and J dropped 4; count of bases not matched to a gene: 8. CDR3 length: 15 amino acids. Germline V gives CDR1 MNHEY, CDR2 SVGAGI. Here the CDR3 reads CASSPMAGGNEKLFF. DNA of the CDR3: TGTGCCAGCAGCCCAATGGCAGGGGGTAATGAAAAACTGTTTTTT.

CDR3 nucleotide sequence: TGTGCTAGTGGTTTGGTACAGGGGGGGTCAGATACGCAGTATTTT. It translates to CASGLVQGGSDTQYF. This rearrangement joins TRBV12-5 to TRBJ2-3, with D possibly being TRBD1 (8 bases). V was trimmed by 0 bases and J by 4 bases, leaving 11 bases between them. The germline V gene has CDR1 LGHNT and CDR2 FRNRAP. The CDR3 extends over 15 amino acids.

The genes are TRBV7-8 and TRBJ2-5, with 9 bases that match TRBD1. Germline V gives CDR1 SGHVS, CDR2 FQNEAQ. This CDR3 region has 16 residues. V lost 6 bases to trimming and J lost 0 bases; unmatched junction nucleotides: 8. CDR3 nucleotide sequence: TGTGCCAGCAGTTCCTCCGGGACAGGGTACCAAGAGACCCAGTACTTC. Translated: CASSSSGTGYQETQYF.

V gene TRBV28 combines with J gene TRBJ1-1, with 11 bases that match TRBD1. The germline CDR1 and CDR2 sequences are MDHEN and SYDVKM. Trimming removed 2 bases from V and 2 bases from J; junction bases left unmatched: 7. The CDR3 extends over 17 amino acids. CDR3 bases: TGTGCCAGCAGTTTACGGACAGGGGGCGCCGAAAACACTGAAGCTTTCTTT. Amino acid sequence: CASSLRTGGAENTEAFF.

The rearrangement joins TRBV30 to TRBJ2-7; TRBD2 might be the D (6 bases). Germline-derived CDR1 and CDR2 are GTSNPN and SVGIG (reference sequence). The V gene lost 0 bases and the J gene lost 4 bases, with 7 bases spanning the gap. CDR3 length: 12 residues. The DNA for the CDR3 is TGTGCCTGGAGTGTAGGAGGGTACGAGCAGTACTTC. Amino acid sequence: CAWSVGGYEQYF.

This chain uses TRBV4-1 with TRBJ1-2; possible D gene TRBD1, 5 bases. Germline V lookup: CDR1 MGHRA, CDR2 YSYEKL. The CDR3 extends over 15 amino acids. V lost 0 bases and J lost 4, with 12 bases in between. The chain's CDR3 is CASSQEGGDPYGYTF. The CDR3, as DNA: TGCGCCAGCAGCCAAGAGGGGGGGGACCCCTATGGCTACACCTTC.

The CDR3 protein is CASSPAGQSSYEQYF. CDR3 coding DNA: TGTGCCAGCAGCCCTGCGGGACAGAGCTCCTACGAGCAGTACTTC. The chain has TRBV5-6 and TRBJ2-7; D might be TRBD1 (7 bases). This CDR3 contains 15 residues. V was clipped by 4 bases and J by 0 bases, with 14 bases between them. Germline V gene sequence: CDR1 SGHDT, CDR2 YYEEEE.

The rearrangement uses TRBV19 and TRBJ2-3; TRBD2 aligns across 10 bases. This CDR3 is built from 15 residues. CDR1 and CDR2 (germline): LNHDA, SQIVND (reference sequence). Trimming at V came to 3 bases and at J to 3 bases, leaving 3 bases not matched to a gene. Here the CDR3 reads CASSMSGGGTDTQYF. The CDR3 nucleotides are TGTGCCAGTAGTATGAGCGGGGGGGGAACAGATACGCAGTATTTT.

The rearrangement joins TRBV6-1 to TRBJ2-7, with 11 bases that match TRBD1. Germline V gene sequence: CDR1 MNHNS, CDR2 SASEGT. CDR3 length: 15 amino acids. J gave up 5 bases and V 6 bases, and 9 bases lay outside the gene matches. CDR3 residues: CASSWTGGPLNEQYF. The CDR3 nucleotides read TGTGCCAGCAGCTGGACAGGGGGCCCGTTGAACGAGCAGTACTTC.

The chain uses TRBV27 and TRBJ1-1; D uncertain. CDR1 and CDR2 (germline): MNHEY, SMNVEV (reference sequence). The CDR3 runs to 13 residues. V was trimmed by 2 bases and J by 5 bases, leaving 9 bases between them. As DNA, the CDR3 is TGTGCCAGCAGTTTAAAGGGTTGGACTGAAGCTTTCTTT. Its protein is CASSLKGWTEAFF.

V and J are TRBV7-2 and TRBJ1-3; tentatively, D is TRBD1 (5 bases). Germline loops: CDR1 SGHTA, CDR2 FQGNSA. V was cut by 0 bases and J by 0 bases, with 6 bases left in between. The CDR3 is 15 amino acids. The CDR3 region has the DNA TGTGCCAGCAGCTTAGCCCAGGGCTCTGGAAACACCATATATTTT. This translates into CASSLAQGSGNTIYF. Using reference TRBV7-2 and TRBJ1-3 for the parts outside the CDR3, the full variable domain is GAGVSQSPSNKVTEKGKDVELRCDPISGHTALYWYRQSLGQGLEFLIYFQGNSAPDKSGLPSDRFSAERTGGSVSTLTIQRTQQEDSAVYLCASSLAQGSGNTIYFGEGSWLTVV.

This chain links TRBV29-1 with TRBJ1-5; possible D gene TRBD1, 6 bases. Germline values: CDR1 SQVTM, CDR2 ANQGSEA. CDR3 size: 14 residues. With 6 bases removed from V and 4 bases from J, the gap between germline ends came to 16 bases. The CDR3 DNA reads TGCAGCGTCCAGAGCACTGACAGGAATCAGCCCCAGCATTTT. This codes for CSVQSTDRNQPQHF.

This clone was seen a handful of times. The rearrangement joins TRBV30 to TRBJ1-1, with a possible D match to TRBD1 (5 bases). Germline loops: CDR1 GTSNPN, CDR2 SVGIG (reference sequence). The V and J ends lost 0 bases and 4 bases respectively, with 9 bases between them. The CDR3 is made up of 13 amino acids. CDR3 residues: CAWSVREGTEAFF. The CDR3 DNA reads TGTGCCTGGAGTGTCAGGGAAGGCACTGAAGCTTTCTTT.

This chain joins TRBV6-5 and TRBJ1-2; D possibly corresponds to TRBD1 (6 bases). CDR3 length: 15 residues. Trimming shortened V by 6 bases and J by 3 bases, and 17 bases separated the two germline ends. The germline CDR1 and CDR2 sequences are MNHEY and SVGAGI. The CDR3 DNA is TGTGCCAGCAGCTACCGGCCGGGGGGCGACTATGGCTACACCTTC. This encodes CASSYRPGGDYGYTF.

This clone has just one count. The chain joins TRBV2 to TRBJ1-5, with a tentative D call TRBD1 (6 bases). This CDR3 region has 14 residues. Between the trimmed V and J ends, which lost 4 bases and 5 bases, there was a span of 12 bases. Germline loops: CDR1 SNHLY, CDR2 FYNNEI. The CDR3 DNA sequence: TGTGCCAGCAGTGGGCGACAGGATCATCAGCCCCAGCATTTT. This encodes CASSGRQDHQPQHF. Supplemented by reference TRBV2 and TRBJ1-5, the full variable domain reads EPEVTQTPSHQVTQMGQEVILRCVPISNHLYFYWYRQILGQKVEFLVSFYNNEISEKSEIFDDQFSVERPDGSNFTLKIRSTKLEDSAMYFCASSGRQDHQPQHFGDGTRLSIL.

V is TRBV7-9 and J is TRBJ1-1, with 7 bases fitting TRBD1. Germline CDR1 is SEHNR and CDR2 is FQNEAQ (reference sequence). This CDR3 has 15 residues. J was trimmed by 7 bases and V by 1 base; bases with no gene match: 9. Here the CDR3 reads CASSLVARGRGEAFF. DNA of the CDR3: TGTGCCAGCAGCTTAGTGGCGAGGGGGCGAGGTGAAGCTTTCTTT.

The rearrangement links TRBV12-5 to TRBJ2-7; TRBD2 aligns across 10 bases. CDR3 length equals 18 residues. V lost 5 bases to trimming and J lost 4 bases; unmatched junction nucleotides: 17. Germline-derived CDR1 and CDR2 are LGHNT and FRNRAP. The CDR3: CASGGGSGGEIIRYEQYF. The DNA for the CDR3 is TGTGCTAGTGGTGGCGGGAGCGGGGGGGAAATCATAAGGTACGAGCAGTACTTC.

This clone was recorded a few times. This chain uses TRBV7-6 with TRBJ2-1; 7 positions match TRBD2. The ends lost 1 base at V and 7 bases at J; junction bases unmatched: 7. CDR1 and CDR2 from the germline V gene are SGHVS and FNYEAQ. The CDR3 length is 15 residues. The CDR3 nucleotides read TGTGCCAGCAGCTTAGGGGGGGGAAGAGGGAATGAGCAGTTCTTC. Its protein product is CASSLGGGRGNEQFF.

This clone was counted only a few times. The rearrangement uses TRBV7-2 and TRBJ1-5; 7 bases are a match to TRBD1. The CDR3 is made up of 15 amino acids. Unmatched junction bases numbered 4, after V lost 5 bases and J lost 0 bases. CDR1 and CDR2 (germline): SGHTA, FQGNSA. CDR3 amino acids: CASSRRGDSNQPQHF. CDR3 bases: TGTGCCAGCAGCCGCAGGGGGGATAGCAATCAGCCCCAGCATTTT.

The rearrangement uses TRBV5-6 and TRBJ2-3, with D possibly TRBD1 on 6 matching bases. The CDR3 sequence is 14 residues long. The germline V gene encodes CDR1 SGHDT and CDR2 YYEEEE. V was clipped by 4 bases and J by 1 base, with 10 bases between them. CDR3 protein: CASSAGVGTDTQYF. The CDR3 DNA follows: TGTGCCAGCAGCGCAGGGGTCGGCACAGATACGCAGTATTTT.

The V call is TRBV7-8, the J call TRBJ1-5; 7 bases align to TRBD1. This CDR3 has 13 residues. Per the germline V gene, CDR1 is SGHVS and CDR2 is FQNEAQ. V lost 5 bases, J lost 7 bases, and 5 bases stayed unmatched. CDR3 nucleotides: TGTGCCAGCAGCGCAGGGACAGAACAGCCCCAGCATTTT. Amino acids: CASSAGTEQPQHF.

J is TRBJ1-2 and V is TRBV5-6; 7 bases line up with TRBD1. The CDR3 contains 17 residues. Unmatched junction bases numbered 14, after V lost 4 bases and J lost 2 bases. The germline gives CDR1 SGHDT, CDR2 YYEEEE. In nucleotides, the CDR3 is TGTGCCAGCAGCCCCCCACGACAGGGCCTTCTAAACTATGGCTACACCTTC. Translated: CASSPPRQGLLNYGYTF.

The chain links TRBV29-1 to TRBJ2-7; D is undetermined. There are 12 residues in the CDR3. The germline gives CDR1 SQVTM, CDR2 ANQGSEA. Trimming removed 0 bases at V and 4 bases at J, with 7 bases between. The CDR3 loop reads CSVEDRFYEQYF. For the CDR3, the DNA is TGCAGCGTTGAAGACAGGTTTTACGAGCAGTACTTC.

V is TRBV5-1 and J is TRBJ1-6, with D unresolved. This CDR3 comprises 14 residues. Germline CDR1 is SGHRS and CDR2 is YFSETQ. The V end was cut by 4 bases, the J end by 8 bases, with 13 bases between. The CDR3 coding sequence is TGCGCCAGCAGCCTTACGGGGTTGGATTCACCCCTCCACTTT. Its translation is CASSLTGLDSPLHF.